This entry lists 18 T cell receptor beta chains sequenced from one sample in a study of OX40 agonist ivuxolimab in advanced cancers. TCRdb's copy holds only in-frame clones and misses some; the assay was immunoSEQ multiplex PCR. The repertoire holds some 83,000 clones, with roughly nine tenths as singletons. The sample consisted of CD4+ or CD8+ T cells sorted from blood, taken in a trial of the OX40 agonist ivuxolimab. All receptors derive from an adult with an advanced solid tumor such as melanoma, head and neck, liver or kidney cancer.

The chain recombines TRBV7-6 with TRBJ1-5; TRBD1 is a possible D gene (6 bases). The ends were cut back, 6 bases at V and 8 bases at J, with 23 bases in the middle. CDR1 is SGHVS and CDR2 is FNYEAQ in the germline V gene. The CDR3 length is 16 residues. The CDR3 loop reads CASSGSDGRGHKPQHF. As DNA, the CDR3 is TGTGCCAGCAGTGGATCCGACGGGAGGGGACATAAGCCCCAGCATTTT.

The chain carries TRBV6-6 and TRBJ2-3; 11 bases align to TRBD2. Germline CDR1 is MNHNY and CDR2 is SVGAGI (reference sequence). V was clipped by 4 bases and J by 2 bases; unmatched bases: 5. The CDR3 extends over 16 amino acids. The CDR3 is CASSSTSGGLTDTQYF. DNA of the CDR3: TGTGCCAGCAGTTCTACTAGCGGGGGCCTCACAGATACGCAGTATTTT.

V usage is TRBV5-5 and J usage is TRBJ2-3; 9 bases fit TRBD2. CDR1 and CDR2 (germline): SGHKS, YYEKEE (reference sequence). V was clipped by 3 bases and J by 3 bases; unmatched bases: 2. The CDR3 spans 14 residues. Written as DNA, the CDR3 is TGTGCCAGCAGCTATGGACTAGCGACAGATACGCAGTATTTT. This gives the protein CASSYGLATDTQYF.

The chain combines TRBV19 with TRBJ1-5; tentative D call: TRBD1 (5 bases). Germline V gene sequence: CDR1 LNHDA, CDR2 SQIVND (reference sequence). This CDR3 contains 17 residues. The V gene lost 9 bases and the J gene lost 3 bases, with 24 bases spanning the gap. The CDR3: CASCRDSPSSVNQPQHF. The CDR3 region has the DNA TGTGCCAGCTGCCGAGACAGCCCTTCCTCAGTCAATCAGCCCCAGCATTTT.

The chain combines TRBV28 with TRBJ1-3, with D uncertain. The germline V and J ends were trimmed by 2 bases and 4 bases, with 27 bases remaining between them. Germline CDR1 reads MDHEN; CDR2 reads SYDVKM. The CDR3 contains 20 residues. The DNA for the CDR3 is TGTGCCAGCAGTTTACGTTGGATTCAATGGGAGAGTGAGGTCGGAAACACCATATATTTT. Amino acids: CASSLRWIQWESEVGNTIYF.

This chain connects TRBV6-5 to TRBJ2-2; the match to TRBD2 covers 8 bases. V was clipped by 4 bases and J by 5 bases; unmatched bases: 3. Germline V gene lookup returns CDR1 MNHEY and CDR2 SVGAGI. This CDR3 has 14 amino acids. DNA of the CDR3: TGTGCCAGCAGTTTGTTAGCGGGGACCGGGGAGCTGTTTTTT. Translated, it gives CASSLLAGTGELFF.

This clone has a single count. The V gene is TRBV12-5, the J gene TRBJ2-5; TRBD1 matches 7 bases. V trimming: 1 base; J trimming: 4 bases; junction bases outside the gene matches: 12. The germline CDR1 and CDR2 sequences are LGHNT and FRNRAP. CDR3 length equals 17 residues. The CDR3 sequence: CASGLGSTGLKRETQYF. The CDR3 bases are TGTGCTAGTGGTTTGGGATCGACAGGGCTGAAAAGAGAGACCCAGTACTTC.

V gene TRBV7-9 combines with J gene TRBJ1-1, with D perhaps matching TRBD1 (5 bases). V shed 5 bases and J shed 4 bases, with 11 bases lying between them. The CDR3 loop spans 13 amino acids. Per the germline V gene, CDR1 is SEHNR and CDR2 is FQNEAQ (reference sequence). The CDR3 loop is CASSPPGTTEAFF. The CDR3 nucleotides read TGTGCCAGCAGCCCCCCAGGGACCACTGAAGCTTTCTTT.

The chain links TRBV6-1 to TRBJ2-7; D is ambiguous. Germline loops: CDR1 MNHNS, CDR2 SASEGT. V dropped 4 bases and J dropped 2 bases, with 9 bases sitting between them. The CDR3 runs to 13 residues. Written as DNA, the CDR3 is TGTGCCAGCAGTGGCCTGGGGACCTACGAGCAGTACTTC. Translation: CASSGLGTYEQYF.

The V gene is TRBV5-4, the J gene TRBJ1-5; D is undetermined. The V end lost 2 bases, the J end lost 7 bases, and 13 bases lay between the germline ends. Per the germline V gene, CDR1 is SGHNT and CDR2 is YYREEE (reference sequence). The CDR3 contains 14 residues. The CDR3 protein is CASSLNPSGQPQHF. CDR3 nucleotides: TGTGCCAGCAGCTTAAATCCGTCGGGACAGCCCCAGCATTTT.

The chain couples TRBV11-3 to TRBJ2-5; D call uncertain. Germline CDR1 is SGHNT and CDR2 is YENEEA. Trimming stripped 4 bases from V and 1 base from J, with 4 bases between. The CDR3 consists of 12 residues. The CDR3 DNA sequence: TGTGCCAGCAGCTCCGTCCAAGAGACCCAGTACTTC. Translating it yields CASSSVQETQYF. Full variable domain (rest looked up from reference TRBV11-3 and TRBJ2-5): EAGVVQSPRYKIIEKKQPVAFWCNPISGHNTLYWYLQNLGQGPELLIRYENEEAVDDSQLPKDRFSAERLKGVDSTLKIQPAELGDSAVYLCASSSVQETQYFGPGTRLLVL.

Here the CDR3 reads CASGPGDFRQFF. As DNA, the CDR3 is TGTGCTAGTGGTCCGGGGGACTTCCGGCAGTTCTTC. The chain has TRBV12-5 and TRBJ2-1; perhaps TRBD2 as D (6 bases). The CDR3 consists of 12 residues. V shed 5 bases and J shed 12 bases, with 14 bases lying between them. In germline, CDR1 is LGHNT, CDR2 FRNRAP.

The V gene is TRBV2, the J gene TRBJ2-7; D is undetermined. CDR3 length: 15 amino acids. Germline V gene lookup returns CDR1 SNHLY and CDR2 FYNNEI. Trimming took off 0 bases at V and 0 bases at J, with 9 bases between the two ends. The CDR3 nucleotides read TGTGCCAGCAGTGAAGCTCCCGGGTCCTCCTACGAGCAGTACTTC. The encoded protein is CASSEAPGSSYEQYF.

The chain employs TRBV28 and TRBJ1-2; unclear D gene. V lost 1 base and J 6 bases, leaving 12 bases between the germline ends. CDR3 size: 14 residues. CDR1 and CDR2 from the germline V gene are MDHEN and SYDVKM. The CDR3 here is CASSLLVGLNGYTF. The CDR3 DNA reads TGTGCCAGCAGTTTATTGGTTGGACTCAATGGCTACACCTTC.

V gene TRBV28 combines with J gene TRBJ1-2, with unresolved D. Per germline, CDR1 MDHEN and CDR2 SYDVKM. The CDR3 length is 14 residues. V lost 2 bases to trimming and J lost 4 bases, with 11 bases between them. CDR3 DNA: TGTGCCAGCAGTTTAAGAACAGCCTCCTATGGCTACACCTTC. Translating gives CASSLRTASYGYTF.

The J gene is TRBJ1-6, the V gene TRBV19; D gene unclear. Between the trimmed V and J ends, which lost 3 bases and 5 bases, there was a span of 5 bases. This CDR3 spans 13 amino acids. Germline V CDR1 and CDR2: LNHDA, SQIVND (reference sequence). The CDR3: CASSIQDNSPLHF. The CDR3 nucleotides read TGTGCCAGTAGTATTCAGGATAATTCACCCCTCCACTTT.

CDR3 amino acids: CASSWGGGANEQFF. CDR3 coding DNA: TGTGCCAGTAGTTGGGGAGGTGGGGCCAATGAGCAGTTCTTC. The chain combines TRBV19 with TRBJ2-1, with D possibly TRBD2 on 6 matching bases. In germline, CDR1 is LNHDA, CDR2 SQIVND (reference sequence). V was cut by 5 bases and J by 6 bases, with 14 bases left in between. The CDR3 contains 14 residues.

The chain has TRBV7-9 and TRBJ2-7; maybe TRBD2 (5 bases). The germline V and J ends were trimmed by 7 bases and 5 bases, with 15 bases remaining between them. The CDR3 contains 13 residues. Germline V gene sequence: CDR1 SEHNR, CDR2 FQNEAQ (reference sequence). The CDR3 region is CASTTGLRDEQYF. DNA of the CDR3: TGTGCCAGCACGACGGGGTTGCGGGACGAGCAGTACTTC.